This T cell receptor (beta chain) was identified in a study of T cells after yellow fever vaccination. Study-wide results and caveats: The booster response re-showed most primary clones: roughly 97% CD4, around 87% CD8.

The CDR3 sequence is 16 residues long. The ends lost 6 bases at V and 6 bases at J; junction bases unmatched: 6. Regarding this clonotype: Its target is not known.

Universal primer sites and UMIs were introduced during 5'RACE template-switching synthesis of TCR cDNA. TCRdb recomputed calls from the 5' RACE reads with MiXCR, one row per CDR3 protein. The table shows roughly 110,000 distinct CDR3 sequences, with roughly 8.4% occurring only once. This TCR was sampled from a man younger than 45 who received the YFV17D yellow fever vaccine. The sample consisted of CD8+ T cells sorted from PBMCs, taken 45 days after the yellow fever booster vaccination. V gene TRBV12-3 or TRBV12-4 combines with J gene TRBJ2-4; 15 bases are a match to TRBD2. The CDR3 spells CASSPPGLAGGNIQYF. The CDR3 bases are TGTGCCAGCAGCCCGCCGGGACTAGCGGGAGGAAACATTCAGTACTTC.